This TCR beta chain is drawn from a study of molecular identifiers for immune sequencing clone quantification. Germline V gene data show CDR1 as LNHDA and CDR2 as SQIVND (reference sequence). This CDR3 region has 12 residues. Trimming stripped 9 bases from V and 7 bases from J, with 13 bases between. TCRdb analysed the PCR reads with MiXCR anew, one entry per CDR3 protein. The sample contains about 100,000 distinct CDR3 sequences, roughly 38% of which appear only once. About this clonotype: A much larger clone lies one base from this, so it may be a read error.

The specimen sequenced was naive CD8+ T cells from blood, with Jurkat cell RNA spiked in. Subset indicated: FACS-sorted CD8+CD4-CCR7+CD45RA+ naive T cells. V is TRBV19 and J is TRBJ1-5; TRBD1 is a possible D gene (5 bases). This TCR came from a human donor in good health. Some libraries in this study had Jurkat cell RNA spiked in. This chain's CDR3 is CASGAGKQPQHF. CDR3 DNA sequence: TGTGCCAGCGGGGCAGGGAAACAGCCCCAGCATTTT.